One and the same sample provided the 14 T cell receptor beta chains below, sequenced in a study of neurological immune-mediated disorders. TCRdb re-called the 5' RACE reads through MiXCR, storing one row per CDR3 protein. The data contain approximately 82,000 distinct CDR3 sequences, 13% of them seen just once; the ten biggest clones take up around 5.3%. Specified time point: longitudinal time-point 2. Source material: PBMCs. Receptors were obtained from a female donor with HTLV-1-associated myelopathy (HAM/TSP).

At least ten counts were recorded for this clonotype. V gene TRBV7-9 combines with J gene TRBJ2-1, with D perhaps being TRBD1 or TRBD2 (5 bases each). Germline V gene lookup returns CDR1 SEHNR and CDR2 FQNEAQ (reference sequence). This CDR3 has 15 amino acids. Trimming left V 5 bases short and J 5 bases short, with 16 bases between. CDR3 in amino acids: CASSPSTGTHNEQFF. The CDR3 nucleotides read TGTGCCAGCAGCCCGAGTACCGGGACCCACAATGAGCAGTTCTTC.

This clonotype was seen ten or more times. The V gene is TRBV5-1, the J gene TRBJ1-2, with D maybe TRBD1 (6 bases). CDR3 length: 13 amino acids. Trimming cost V 0 bases and J 3 bases, with 6 bases left between them. The germline gives CDR1 SGHRS, CDR2 YFSETQ. CDR3 residues: CASSLDRDYGYTF. The DNA of the CDR3 is TGCGCCAGCAGCTTGGACAGGGACTATGGCTACACCTTC.

This clonotype occurred many times. The genes are TRBV7-3 and TRBJ2-3; D possibly uses TRBD1 or TRBD2 (6 bases each). Trimming removed 3 bases at V and 2 bases at J, with 15 bases between. The CDR3 runs 16 residues. Germline V CDR1 and CDR2: SGHTA, FQGTGA. The chain's CDR3 is CASSLVGGLTTDTQYF. The CDR3 region has the DNA TGTGCCAGCAGCTTGGTCGGGGGCCTCACCACAGATACGCAGTATTTT. The full variable domain, rest sourced from reference TRBV7-3 and TRBJ2-3, is GAGVSQTPSNKVTEKGKYVELRCDPISGHTALYWYRQSLGQGPEFLIYFQGTGAADDSGLPNDRFFAVRPEGSVSTLKIQRTERGDSAVYLCASSLVGGLTTDTQYFGPGTRLTVL.

The sample holds many counts of this clonotype. The CDR3 DNA is TGTGCCAGCAGTTTATTTGGGACCGCCCACGAGCAGTACTTC. It yields the protein CASSLFGTAHEQYF. The chain recombines TRBV28 with TRBJ2-7, with D perhaps being TRBD1 or TRBD2 (5 bases each). From germline, CDR1 is MDHEN and CDR2 SYDVKM. The CDR3 is 14 residues long. Trimming took off 1 base at V and 5 bases at J, with 12 bases between the two ends.

The table lists this clonotype with many counts. The chain uses TRBV27 and TRBJ2-2, with a tentative D call TRBD1 (6 bases). Germline V gene sequence: CDR1 MNHEY, CDR2 SMNVEV (reference sequence). The CDR3 consists of 15 residues. The ends were cut back, 0 bases at V and 7 bases at J, with 12 bases in the middle. DNA for the CDR3: TGTGCCAGCAGTTTATCGGTGGGGGCCGGCGGGGAGCTGTTTTTT. Translated: CASSLSVGAGGELFF.

This clonotype was seen many times. V and J are TRBV5-1 and TRBJ2-7; a possible D gene is TRBD1 (5 bases). Germline V gene data show CDR1 as SGHRS and CDR2 as YFSETQ. This CDR3 is 13 amino acids long. Trimming stripped 4 bases from V and 6 bases from J, with 14 bases between. The CDR3 DNA is TGCGCCAGCAGCCCGCCCCGAAGGGGCGAGCAGTACTTC. This sequence encodes CASSPPRRGEQYF.

This clonotype occurred once. A clone one base away is much larger, so this may be a read error. The V and J genes are TRBV27 and TRBJ1-1; D not certain. Germline V lookup: CDR1 MNHEY, CDR2 SMNVEV (reference sequence). The CDR3 consists of 11 residues. CDR3 bases: TGTGTCAGCAATACGTGCACTGAAGCTTTCTTT. It yields the protein CVSNTCTEAFF.

The sample holds many counts of this clonotype. The V and J genes are TRBV20-1 and TRBJ1-2; TRBD1 might be the D (5 bases). The CDR3 extends over 15 amino acids. V lost 2 bases and J 4 bases, leaving 17 bases between the germline ends. Germline CDR1 and CDR2: DFQATT and SNEGSKA (reference sequence). The CDR3 reads CSARTTGGKGYGYTF. As DNA, the CDR3 is TGCAGTGCTAGAACAACCGGGGGGAAAGGCTATGGCTACACCTTC.

This clonotype showed up many times. J is TRBJ2-1 and V is TRBV20-1, with D possibly matching TRBD2 (5 bases). This CDR3 spans 14 amino acids. Per germline, CDR1 DFQATT and CDR2 SNEGSKA (reference sequence). V dropped 5 bases and J dropped 5 bases, with 16 bases sitting between them. Here the CDR3 DNA reads TGCAGTGCTGAAGGGAGACTAACTAACAATGAGCAGTTCTTC. Its translation: CSAEGRLTNNEQFF.

This clonotype was recorded at least ten times. The chain uses TRBV7-2 and TRBJ2-7; TRBD2 matches at 13 bases. Losses at the gene ends were 5 bases for V and 3 bases for J; bases not matched to a gene: 7. The CDR3 runs to 16 residues. Per the germline V gene, CDR1 is SGHTA and CDR2 is FQGNSA. For the CDR3, the DNA is TGTGCCAGCAGCAGGACTAGCGGGGGTAGATTCTACGAGCAGTACTTC. Translation gives CASSRTSGGRFYEQYF.

This clonotype was picked up many times. The V gene is TRBV7-9, the J gene TRBJ2-5; maybe TRBD1 (6 bases). The CDR3 loop spans 15 amino acids. V was shortened by 5 bases and J by 5 bases, with 18 bases between the two germline ends. From germline, CDR1 is SEHNR and CDR2 FQNEAQ (reference sequence). As DNA, the CDR3 is TGTGCCAGCAGCCATTCATCTCAGGGGTACGAGACCCAGTACTTC. It codes for CASSHSSQGYETQYF.

This clonotype was recorded at least ten times. The chain uses TRBV7-8 and TRBJ1-2; 7 bases fit TRBD1. After removal of 5 bases from V and 6 bases from J, the junction contained 12 bases not matched to a gene. The CDR3 is 15 amino acids. The germline CDR1 and CDR2 sequences are SGHVS and FQNEAQ. CDR3 sequence (DNA): TGTGCCAGCAGCCCCCACCGACCACAGGGGAATGGCTACACCTTC. Its protein product is CASSPHRPQGNGYTF.

This clonotype has at least ten counts. This chain joins TRBV10-3 and TRBJ1-2; 7 positions agree with TRBD1. CDR1 ENHRY and CDR2 SYGVKD come from the germline V gene. Losses at the gene ends were 3 bases for V and 6 bases for J; bases not matched to a gene: 4. This CDR3 comprises 13 residues. The CDR3 protein is CAISDEGANGYTF. In DNA form, the CDR3 reads TGTGCCATCAGTGACGAGGGGGCGAATGGCTACACCTTC.

This clonotype was seen many times. CDR3 amino acids: CRGSGTNYEQYF. CDR3 in DNA: TGCAGGGGTTCCGGGACAAACTACGAGCAGTACTTC. The chain links TRBV20-1 to TRBJ2-7; weak D call: TRBD1 (6 bases). Germline V gene sequence: CDR1 DFQATT, CDR2 SNEGSKA (reference sequence). This CDR3 is built from 12 residues.